Below are 9 T cell receptor beta chains sequenced from a single sample in a study of T cells after posttransplantation cyclophosphamide. Data came from immunoSEQ multiplex PCR; TCRdb stores just in-frame clones and leaves some out. The table lists 20,000 to 30,000 clones, with no singletons. Source material: PBMCs. The receptors here all came from a woman aged 50 to 65 in good health, CMV-negative, and a related stem cell transplant donor.

This clone has a count of ten or more. The CDR3, as DNA: TGTGCCAGCAGTAGACGGGACTCCAACACTGAAGCTTTCTTT. Encoded protein: CASSRRDSNTEAFF. This chain uses TRBV27 with TRBJ1-1; D may be TRBD1 (5 bases). CDR3 size: 14 residues. The germline V and J ends were trimmed by 5 bases and 2 bases, with 12 bases remaining between them. Per germline, CDR1 MNHEY and CDR2 SMNVEV (reference sequence).

This clone was observed at least ten times. The rearrangement links TRBV2 to TRBJ1-3; the D gene is possibly TRBD1 (6 bases). CDR3 size: 14 residues. Germline CDR1 and CDR2: SNHLY and FYNNEI. With 6 bases removed from V and 0 bases from J, the gap between germline ends came to 9 bases. The DNA for the CDR3 is TGTGCCAGCAGACAGGGAACCTCTGGAAACACCATATATTTT. This sequence encodes CASRQGTSGNTIYF.

This clone was detected ten times or more. This chain joins TRBV11-2 and TRBJ2-3; perhaps TRBD2 as D (6 bases). Germline assignment: CDR1 SGHAT and CDR2 FQNNGV. The CDR3 length is 18 residues. V lost 1 base to trimming and J lost 0 bases, with 17 bases between them. DNA for the CDR3: TGTGCCAGCAGCTTAGGTCGGGGGAGCGGGTCTAGCACAGATACGCAGTATTTT. This translates into CASSLGRGSGSSTDTQYF.

The table lists this clone with many counts. The V call is TRBV28, the J call TRBJ1-5, with D unresolved. Germline V gene data show CDR1 as MDHEN and CDR2 as SYDVKM. V lost 4 bases to trimming and J lost 0 bases, with 16 bases between them. This CDR3 region has 17 residues. This CDR3 reads CASSYGVAGYSNQPQHF. CDR3 DNA sequence: TGTGCCAGCAGTTACGGTGTCGCAGGTTATAGCAATCAGCCCCAGCATTTT.

This clone showed up many times. The V call is TRBV14, the J call TRBJ2-7; D is possibly TRBD2 (5 bases). This CDR3 comprises 16 residues. V dropped 1 base and J dropped 1 base, with 14 bases sitting between them. Germline CDR1 is SGHDN and CDR2 is FVKESK. The CDR3: CASSQAGTRRSYEQYF. The CDR3 DNA follows: TGTGCCAGCAGCCAAGCGGGAACACGGAGATCCTACGAGCAGTACTTC.

This clone was seen many times. The chain links TRBV21-1 to TRBJ2-2; the table assigns TRBD2, which was not confirmed against the DNA. TRBV21-1 is a pseudogene locus. This CDR3 is 15 amino acids long. Here the CDR3 reads CASRSHQAGAGELFF. The CDR3 bases are TGTGCCAGCAGGAGCCATCAGGCGGGAGCCGGGGAGCTGTTTTTT.

This clone was recorded many times. The V call is TRBV13, the J call TRBJ2-2; 7 bases map to TRBD1. Germline CDR1 reads PRHDT; CDR2 reads FYEKMQ (reference sequence). V shed 3 bases, J shed 5 bases, and the junction held 3 bases outside the gene matches. This CDR3 region has 14 residues. CDR3 in amino acids: CASSFDRVTGELFF. CDR3 bases: TGTGCCAGCAGCTTCGACAGGGTGACCGGGGAGCTGTTTTTT. The variable domain in full, with the rest retrieved from reference TRBV13 and TRBJ2-2, is AAGVIQSPRHLIKEKRETATLKCYPIPRHDTVYWYQQGPGQDPQFLISFYEKMQSDKGSIPDRFSAQQFSDYHSELNMSSLELGDSALYFCASSFDRVTGELFFGEGSRLTVL.

This clone was counted ten times or more. The rearrangement links TRBV6-5 to TRBJ2-7; 9 nucleotides match TRBD1. After removal of 4 bases from V and 12 bases from J, the junction contained 7 bases not matched to a gene. CDR1 is MNHEY and CDR2 is SVGAGI in the germline V gene. This CDR3 region has 12 residues. CDR3 in amino acids: CASSSTGGFAYF. The CDR3 coding sequence is TGTGCCAGCAGTTCTACAGGGGGCTTTGCGTACTTC.

This clone was observed at least ten times. The chain carries TRBV13 and TRBJ2-7; D unresolved. V was clipped by 4 bases and J by 5 bases, with 12 bases between them. The germline V gene encodes CDR1 PRHDT and CDR2 FYEKMQ (reference sequence). The CDR3 length is 13 residues. In nucleotides, the CDR3 is TGTGCCAGCAGCTACCAACCGAGAGACGAGCAGTACTTC. Encoded protein: CASSYQPRDEQYF.